This T cell receptor (beta chain) was recovered during a study of T cell responses to AZD1222 COVID-19 vaccine. Trimming removed 5 bases from V and 4 bases from J, with 8 bases in between. Germline V gene lookup returns CDR1 SGHTA and CDR2 FQGNSA. This CDR3 region has 12 residues. The assay was immunoSEQ multiplex PCR, and TCRdb's table has in-frame clones only and misses some. The sample includes 90,000 to 120,000 clones, under 95% seen only once; the top ten take 0.95% to 1.5%. The sample here was peripheral blood, taken on day 0 of AZD1222 vaccination. The gene calls are TRBV7-2 and TRBJ1-2, with no clear D. This sequence originates from an adult in good health. CDR3 sequence reads: CASSPQPYGYTF. The CDR3 DNA sequence: TGTGCCAGCAGCCCCCAGCCCTATGGCTACACCTTC.